This passage covers 21 T cell receptor beta chains from one sample sequenced in a study of blood T cell repertoires in COVID-19. TCRdb keeps only in-frame clones here, not all; method: immunoSEQ multiplex PCR. The table lists roughly 250,000 clones, roughly nine tenths of them singletons, with approximately 12% in the top ten. The sequenced sample consisted of peripheral blood. These receptors were taken from a woman in her 30s with COVID-19, enrolled during active disease.

V and J are TRBV28 and TRBJ2-3; a weak D match, TRBD2 (5 bases). The V gene's germline CDR1 is MDHEN and CDR2 SYDVKM. The CDR3 consists of 19 residues. Trimming took off 6 bases at V and 0 bases at J, with 25 bases between the two ends. DNA for the CDR3: TGTGCCAGCAGAAAAATCCCCAATCCTCGGGAACTGAGCACAGATACGCAGTATTTT. Amino acids: CASRKIPNPRELSTDTQYF. The full variable domain, completed using reference TRBV28 and TRBJ2-3, is DVKVTQSSRYLVKRTGEKVFLECVQDMDHENMFWYRQDPGLGLRLIYFSYDVKMKEKGDIPEGYSVSREKKERFSLILESASTNQTSMYLCASRKIPNPRELSTDTQYFGPGTRLTVL.

The chain carries TRBV6-5 and TRBJ2-1; no clear D gene. V was pared by 5 bases and J by 5 bases, with 16 bases between. Per the germline V gene, CDR1 is MNHEY and CDR2 is SVGAGI. The CDR3 is made up of 15 amino acids. This CDR3 is CASSPPGSRDNEQFF. CDR3 sequence (DNA): TGTGCCAGCAGTCCCCCCGGTTCACGAGACAATGAGCAGTTCTTC.

The chain recombines TRBV19 with TRBJ2-7, with D possibly matching TRBD1 (6 bases). V was clipped by 9 bases and J by 2 bases, with 17 bases between them. The V gene's germline CDR1 is LNHDA and CDR2 SQIVND (reference sequence). CDR3 length: 14 residues. The CDR3 DNA reads as TGTGCCAGCTCTATGTCAGGGGCGGCCTACGAGCAGTACTTC. Translated: CASSMSGAAYEQYF.

The chain employs TRBV7-6 and TRBJ1-1, with 8 nucleotides matching TRBD1. V lost 7 bases to trimming and J lost 0 bases; unmatched junction nucleotides: 7. Germline V gene sequence: CDR1 SGHVS, CDR2 FNYEAQ. This CDR3 comprises 15 residues. Here the CDR3 DNA reads TGTGCCAGCACCCCCAGGGACAGGCTGAACACTGAAGCTTTCTTT. Amino acid sequence: CASTPRDRLNTEAFF.

CDR3 bases: TGTGCCAGTAGTATACGCGGGGGAGAGACCCAGTACTTC. Its translation: CASSIRGGETQYF. V and J are TRBV19 and TRBJ2-5; 7 nucleotides match TRBD2. The CDR3 length is 13 residues. Trimming at V came to 2 bases and at J to 4 bases, leaving 1 base not matched to a gene. Germline CDR1 LNHDA, CDR2 SQIVND (reference sequence).

The V and J genes are TRBV5-1 and TRBJ2-3, with 9 bases that match TRBD2. Trimming at V came to 4 bases and at J to 1 base, leaving 4 bases not matched to a gene. Germline CDR1 and CDR2: SGHRS and YFSETQ. The CDR3 sequence is 15 residues long. The CDR3 coding sequence is TGCGCCAGCAGCCCCCAGCGGGGGGGCACAGATACGCAGTATTTT. Translated, it gives CASSPQRGGTDTQYF.

The V call is TRBV7-2, the J call TRBJ1-5; the match to TRBD1 covers 11 bases. After removal of 5 bases from V and 8 bases from J, the junction contained 8 bases not matched to a gene. This CDR3 spans 15 amino acids. CDR1 is SGHTA, CDR2 FQGNSA, per germline. CDR3 region: CASSMDRGRMEPQHF. CDR3 in DNA: TGTGCCAGCAGCATGGACAGGGGGCGTATGGAGCCCCAGCATTTT.

CDR3 residues: CASSPFGTPMEETQYF. The CDR3, as DNA: TGCGCCAGCAGCCCGTTTGGGACACCAATGGAAGAGACCCAGTACTTC. The chain recombines TRBV5-1 with TRBJ2-5; a weak D match, TRBD1 (6 bases). Deletions cut 4 bases from V and 3 bases from J, with 19 bases between. Germline CDR1 and CDR2: SGHRS and YFSETQ. There are 16 residues in the CDR3.

The chain recombines TRBV28 with TRBJ2-6; D remains ambiguous. Looked up from germline, CDR1 is MDHEN and CDR2 is SYDVKM. This CDR3 contains 15 residues. Deletions cut 5 bases from V and 0 bases from J, with 8 bases between. The CDR3 nucleotides are TGTGCCAGCAGTGCCCACAGCTCTGGGGCCAACGTCCTGACTTTC. Translating gives CASSAHSSGANVLTF.

CDR3 in amino acids: CASTSGGETQYF. For the CDR3, the DNA is TGTGCCAGCACTAGTGGGGGGGAGACCCAGTACTTC. This chain links TRBV6-5 with TRBJ2-5; a weak D match, TRBD2 (6 bases). The CDR3 runs to 12 residues. The V and J ends lost 7 bases and 5 bases respectively, with 11 bases between them. In germline, CDR1 is MNHEY, CDR2 SVGAGI.

CDR3 bases: TGTGCCAGCATGACGCTCGGAGGGGATGCCGGGGAGCTGTTTTTT. Its translation is CASMTLGGDAGELFF. The chain employs TRBV5-4 and TRBJ2-2, with TRBD2 as a possible D gene (6 bases). Germline loops: CDR1 SGHNT, CDR2 YYREEE (reference sequence). V lost 6 bases and J 6 bases, leaving 18 bases between the germline ends. The CDR3 has 15 residues.

This chain links TRBV5-1 with TRBJ2-7, with TRBD1 matching over 7 bases. Trimming cost V 4 bases and J 0 bases; bases outside gene matches: 7. Germline-derived CDR1 and CDR2 are SGHRS and YFSETQ. The CDR3 totals 15 residues. The CDR3 here is CASSISGGYSYEQYF. CDR3 nucleotides: TGCGCCAGCAGCATCTCAGGGGGTTACTCCTACGAGCAGTACTTC.

The V call is TRBV6-5, the J call TRBJ2-7; D may be TRBD2 (7 bases). Trimming pared 6 bases from V and 3 bases from J, leaving 15 bases between. Per the germline V gene, CDR1 is MNHEY and CDR2 is SVGAGI. The CDR3 is made up of 14 amino acids. CDR3 loop: CASSPTGGYYEQYF. The CDR3 DNA reads TGTGCCAGCAGCCCCACGGGGGGCTACTACGAGCAGTACTTC.

The chain recombines TRBV5-1 with TRBJ1-5, with 7 bases aligning to TRBD1. J lost 6 bases, V lost 4 bases, and 4 bases had no gene match. Germline CDR1 reads SGHRS; CDR2 reads YFSETQ. The CDR3 consists of 13 residues. The CDR3 loop is CASSPAGGQPQHF. The CDR3 DNA reads TGCGCCAGCAGCCCCGCAGGGGGTCAGCCCCAGCATTTT.

The CDR3 sequence is CASSLVKGRGLGGYEQYF. Here the CDR3 DNA reads TGTGCCAGCAGCCTAGTGAAGGGAAGGGGGCTAGGAGGCTACGAGCAGTACTTC. The rearrangement joins TRBV7-9 to TRBJ2-7; 7 positions agree with TRBD1. The ends lost 5 bases at V and 3 bases at J; junction bases unmatched: 19. The CDR3 covers 18 residues. The germline V gene has CDR1 SEHNR and CDR2 FQNEAQ (reference sequence). Full variable domain (remainder filled in from reference TRBV7-9 and TRBJ2-7): DTGVSQNPRHKITKRGQNVTFRCDPISEHNRLYWYRQTLGQGPEFLTYFQNEAQLEKSRLLSDRFSAERPKGSFSTLEIQRTEQGDSAMYLCASSLVKGRGLGGYEQYFGPGTRLTVT.

V is TRBV27 and J is TRBJ1-2; D uncertain. Trimming took off 0 bases at V and 8 bases at J, with 16 bases between the two ends. The germline CDR1 and CDR2 sequences are MNHEY and SMNVEV (reference sequence). The CDR3 is 15 residues long. CDR3 DNA sequence: TGTGCCAGCAGTTTATCTGCAGGATTTAGGTACGGCTACACCTTC. Translation gives CASSLSAGFRYGYTF.

The chain uses TRBV19 and TRBJ1-3; 9 nucleotides line up with TRBD1. Unmatched junction bases numbered 3, after V lost 4 bases and J lost 2 bases. CDR1 and CDR2 from the germline V gene are LNHDA and SQIVND (reference sequence). The CDR3 consists of 15 residues. The CDR3 region is CASSTQGAAGNTIYF. In nucleotides, the CDR3 is TGTGCCAGTAGTACACAGGGGGCTGCTGGAAACACCATATATTTT.

This clone was counted a few times. CDR3 in amino acids: CASSRGTGELFF. In DNA form, the CDR3 reads TGTGCCAGCAGTAGGGGAACCGGGGAGCTGTTTTTT. V gene TRBV6-4 combines with J gene TRBJ2-2; D may be TRBD1 (5 bases). CDR1 is MRHNA and CDR2 is SNTAGT in the germline V gene. The CDR3 length is 12 residues. V lost 5 bases and J 5 bases, leaving 6 bases between the germline ends.

This clone has a handful of counts. The CDR3 nucleotides are TGCGCCAGCAGCCAACCCGGGGGGCTAAATCAGCCCCAGCATTTT. Translation: CASSQPGGLNQPQHF. The gene calls are TRBV4-1 and TRBJ1-5, with D perhaps TRBD1 (6 bases). The CDR3 runs 15 residues. V dropped 2 bases and J dropped 4 bases, with 12 bases sitting between them. The germline CDR1 and CDR2 sequences are MGHRA and YSYEKL.

The J gene is TRBJ2-7, the V gene TRBV3-1 (or the pseudogene TRBV3-2); the D is unclear. Germline CDR1 LGHDT, CDR2 YNNKEL (reference sequence). V lost 4 bases to trimming and J lost 4 bases, with 14 bases between them. This CDR3 region has 14 residues. CDR3 nucleotide sequence: TGTGCCAGCAGCCCGAATACACGAGGATACGAGCAGTACTTC. Translating gives CASSPNTRGYEQYF.

The genes are TRBV7-9 and TRBJ2-7, with 7 nucleotides matching TRBD2. The junction had 7 bases not matched to a gene; V was cut back by 4 bases and J by 13 bases. Per germline, CDR1 SEHNR and CDR2 FQNEAQ (reference sequence). This CDR3 is built from 11 residues. CDR3 DNA sequence: TGTGCCAGCAGCTACTCAGCGGGGTTCTACTTC. Its translation: CASSYSAGFYF.